This T cell receptor beta chain was profiled in a study of spatial heterogeneity in lung cancer. Study background: PBMC samples from follow-up, where available, were sequenced a median of roughly two years after resection. Alpha-chain sequences were consistently detected in smaller numbers than beta-chain sequences.

This clonotype has just one count. In germline, CDR1 is SGDLS, CDR2 YYNGEE. The V gene lost 4 bases and the J gene lost 4 bases, with 15 bases spanning the gap. CDR3 length: 15 residues. Every individual TCR cDNA molecule carried its own unique molecular identifier, which allowed correction of PCR and sequencing errors. TCRdb reprocessed the 5' RACE reads via MiXCR and lists one record per CDR3 protein. The sample has some 20,000 distinct CDR3 sequences; about 8.9% are singletons. Time point defined: blood at routine non-recurrence follow-up after resection. The input material, whole RNA from tumor, nontumor lung or frozen PBMC, was sequenced unsorted.

This chain uses TRBV9 with TRBJ1-5; perhaps TRBD1 as D (5 bases). The clonotype was recovered from a male donor with early-stage non-small cell lung cancer. Sequences were derived from PBMCs, sampled at follow-up. CDR3 coding DNA: TGTGCCAGCAGCATAGGGGAGGGGAGTAATCAGCCCCAGCATTTT. It is translated as CASSIGEGSNQPQHF.